This T cell receptor (beta chain) was obtained from a study of T cells in Graves' hyperthyroidism and ophthalmopathy. This clonotype was counted only a few times. TCR beta CDR3 regions were amplified from RNA. An initial round of RT-PCR targeting the TCR CDR3 relied on the HTBI primer set. TCRdb independently ran MiXCR on the multiplex PCR reads; one entry per CDR3 protein. This table holds about 500,000 distinct CDR3 sequences, approximately 15% found once. Those with hyperthyroidism were 18 to 65 years old, newly diagnosed, and ill for under 2 months. Orbital computed tomography and thyroid ultrasound, together with serum TRAb and thyroxine and clinical symptoms, were used for diagnoses. The CDR3 runs to 16 residues. Germline CDR1 and CDR2: SGHTS and YDEGEE. Trimming took off 0 bases at V and 3 bases at J, with 14 bases between the two ends.

The chain joins TRBV5-8 to TRBJ2-3; D is ambiguous. The specimen was blood. The TCR sequence derives from a woman aged 18-29 years with Graves' hyperthyroidism. The CDR3 nucleotides read TGTGCCAGCAGCTTGGCGGTGAGACTCGAAACAGATACGCAGTATTTT. Protein product: CASSLAVRLETDTQYF.